The rows below give T cell receptor beta chains drawn from one sample of a study of resident and recirculating memory T cells in vitiligo. Only in-frame clones appear in the TCRdb table, and some are missing; sequencing was by immunoSEQ multiplex PCR. The table has 72,000 or so clones, about 90% seen once. Sequenced: blood. The receptors derive from a male donor with vitiligo. CDR3s include the opening cysteine and the closing phenylalanine or tryptophan. A clone size is listed for some rows: how often the clone was seen (once, few, many), or a class if it is expanded.

>TRBV7-9|.|TRBJ1-1
CASTGQAGTEAFF
>TRBV5-1|.|TRBJ2-3
CASSSGQGAYTDTQYF
>TRBV21-1|.|TRBJ1-1
CASSKGCRPNTEAFF
>TRBV2|.|TRBJ2-3
CASILRGRDGTDTQYF
>TRBV11-3|.|TRBJ2-7
CASSDHRGESDEQYF
>TRBV7-3|.|TRBJ2-3
CASSHGTSGSTDTQYF
>TRBV29-1|.|TRBJ2-7
CSVVTGIYEQYF
>TRBV12-5|.|TRBJ2-3
CASGLAGTDTQYF
>TRBV6-1|.|TRBJ2-1
CASDKSSYNEQFF
>TRBV28|.|TRBJ2-7
CASSSPLRQGMGEQYF
>TRBV4-1|.|TRBJ2-7
CASSPWTGSSEQYF
>TRBV5-6|.|TRBJ2-3
CASREEGDTQYF
>TRBV4-1|.|TRBJ1-1
CASSQPSEGNTEAFF
>TRBV11-3|.|TRBJ2-1
CASSLDLSSGSVNEQFF
>TRBV28|.|TRBJ1-1
CASRPGPNTEAFF
>TRBV28|.|TRBJ2-2
CASSNPGLAGGPSDTGELFF
>TRBV5-6|.|TRBJ2-2
CASSLVPGGYTGELFF
>TRBV15|.|TRBJ1-2
CATTRGENYGYTF
>TRBV27|.|TRBJ1-2
CASSFSQPGYGYTF
>TRBV2|.|TRBJ2-1
CASKTYNEQFF
>TRBV7-9|.|TRBJ1-2
CASSPQSGLPSMWGYTF
>TRBV28|.|TRBJ1-5
CASSEQGQGHQPQHF
>TRBV9|.|TRBJ2-5
CASSVATGQGETQYF
>TRBV5-6|.|TRBJ2-3
CASSLRETDTQYF
>TRBV6-5|.|TRBJ1-2
CASSYDRGGDGYTF
>TRBV7-2|.|TRBJ1-2
CASSPGQGAVYGYTF
>TRBV11-2|.|TRBJ2-7
CASSPLTTYLGVYEQYF
>TRBV11-3|.|TRBJ2-5
CASSLGGRGETQYF
>TRBV5-4|.|TRBJ2-1
CASSSDTAGLAGYNEQFF
>TRBV5-4|.|TRBJ1-2
CASSLDRVYGYTF
>TRBV10-3|.|TRBJ2-5
CAISEEDRAETQYF
>TRBV27|.|TRBJ2-1
CASSPSAGEWYNEQFF
>TRBV28|.|TRBJ2-1
CASRTPSGSYNEQFF
>TRBV7-3|once|TRBJ2-3
CAVLPRNTQYF
>TRBV19|.|TRBJ2-2
CASSIPQGTGELFF
>TRBV28|.|TRBJ1-5
CASSAPGRASGQPQHF
>TRBV30|.|TRBJ1-4
CAWGQGNEKLFF
>TRBV5-1|.|TRBJ2-5
CASSQGDTGGKETQYF
>TRBV7-9|few|TRBJ1-2
CASSTRQSDVYGYTF
>TRBV5-6|few|TRBJ1-1
CASSLGGTGAPNTEAFF
>TRBV27|.|TRBJ2-3
CASSALTGVRTDTQYF
>TRBV12-5|once|TRBJ1-1
CASAAGLNTEAFF
>TRBV19|.|TRBJ1-3
CASSTGQAGRTNTIYF
>TRBV7-3|.|TRBJ2-1
CASGGIAHGSEQFF
>TRBV5-6|.|TRBJ1-5
CASSLSPPRTRNNQPQHF
>TRBV5-1|.|TRBJ2-1
CASSLWASGSSYNEQFF
>TRBV4-1|.|TRBJ1-4
CASSPQGLAATNEKLFF
>TRBV6-5|.|TRBJ2-7
CASSYGWAQSYEQYF
>TRBV7-9|once|TRBJ2-7
CASSLGPGGEQYF
>TRBV2|.|TRBJ2-7
CASRTMTASYEQYF
>TRBV28|.|TRBJ2-2
CASGSPDRDGSGELFF
>TRBV30|.|TRBJ2-7
CAWSTGQNYEQYF
>TRBV7-2|.|TRBJ2-2
CASSGSAPTGTGELFF
>TRBV14|.|TRBJ2-1
CASSHRGYEQFF
>TRBV9|.|TRBJ2-2
CASSDGTGGELFF
>TRBV7-9|many|TRBJ2-7
CASSYTGTGEQYF
>TRBV5-4|.|TRBJ2-7
CASSLWGRAPYEQYF